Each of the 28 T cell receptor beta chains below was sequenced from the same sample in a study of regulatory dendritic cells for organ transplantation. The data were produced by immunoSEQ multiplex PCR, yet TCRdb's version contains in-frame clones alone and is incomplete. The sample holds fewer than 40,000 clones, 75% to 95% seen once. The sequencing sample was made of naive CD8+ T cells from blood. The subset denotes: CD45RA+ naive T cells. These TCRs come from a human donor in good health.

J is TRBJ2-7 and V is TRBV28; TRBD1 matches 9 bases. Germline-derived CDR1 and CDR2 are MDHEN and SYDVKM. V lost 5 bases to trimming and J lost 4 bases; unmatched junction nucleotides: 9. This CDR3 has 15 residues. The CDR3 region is CASSLSDRGGYEQYF. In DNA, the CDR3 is TGTGCCAGCAGTCTGTCAGACAGGGGGGGATACGAGCAGTACTTC.

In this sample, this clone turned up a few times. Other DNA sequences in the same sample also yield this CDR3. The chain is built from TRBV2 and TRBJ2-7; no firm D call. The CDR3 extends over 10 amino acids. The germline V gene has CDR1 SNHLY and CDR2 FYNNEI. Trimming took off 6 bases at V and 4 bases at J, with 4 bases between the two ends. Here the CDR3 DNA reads TGTGCCAGCAGGGGGTACGAGCAGTACTTC. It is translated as CASRGYEQYF.

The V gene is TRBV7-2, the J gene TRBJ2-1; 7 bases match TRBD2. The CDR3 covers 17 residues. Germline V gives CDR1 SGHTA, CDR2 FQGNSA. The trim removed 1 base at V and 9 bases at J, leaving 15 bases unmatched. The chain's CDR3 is CASSLVGGSRGRVEQFF. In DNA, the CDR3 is TGTGCCAGCAGCTTAGTTGGAGGGAGTCGGGGGAGGGTTGAGCAGTTCTTC.

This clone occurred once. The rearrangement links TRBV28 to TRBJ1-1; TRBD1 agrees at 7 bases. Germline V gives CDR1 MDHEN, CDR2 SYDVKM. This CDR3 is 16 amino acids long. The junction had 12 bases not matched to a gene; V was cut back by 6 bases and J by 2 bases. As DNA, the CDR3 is TGTGCCAGCAGCCTGGACAGGTCGGAGGAAAACACTGAAGCTTTCTTT. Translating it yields CASSLDRSEENTEAFF.

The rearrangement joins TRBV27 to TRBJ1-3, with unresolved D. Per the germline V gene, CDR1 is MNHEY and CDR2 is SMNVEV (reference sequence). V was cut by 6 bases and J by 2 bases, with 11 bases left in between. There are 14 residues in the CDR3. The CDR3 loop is CASSRGSPGNTIYF. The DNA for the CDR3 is TGTGCCAGCAGCCGAGGGTCTCCTGGAAACACCATATATTTT.

The CDR3 is CASHGTGTDTQYF. DNA for the CDR3: TGTGCCAGCCACGGGACAGGGACAGATACGCAGTATTTT. This chain uses TRBV7-6 with TRBJ2-3; 9 nucleotides align to TRBD1. Losses at the gene ends were 8 bases for V and 3 bases for J; bases not matched to a gene: 3. Germline V lookup: CDR1 SGHVS, CDR2 FNYEAQ. The CDR3 is 13 amino acids.

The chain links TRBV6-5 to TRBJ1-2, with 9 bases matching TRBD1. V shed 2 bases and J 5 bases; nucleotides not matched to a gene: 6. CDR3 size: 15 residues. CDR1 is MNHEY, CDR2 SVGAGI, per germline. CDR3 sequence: CASSYTGGAFYGYTF. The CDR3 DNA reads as TGTGCCAGCAGTTACACAGGGGGCGCGTTTTATGGCTACACCTTC.

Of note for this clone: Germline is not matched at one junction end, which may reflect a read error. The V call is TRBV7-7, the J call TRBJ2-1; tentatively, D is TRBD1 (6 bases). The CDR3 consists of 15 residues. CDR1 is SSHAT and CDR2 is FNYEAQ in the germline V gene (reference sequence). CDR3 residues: CASSPGTTSYNEQFF. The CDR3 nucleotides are TGTGCTAGCAGCCCGGGGACAACCTCTTACAATGAGCAGTTCTTC. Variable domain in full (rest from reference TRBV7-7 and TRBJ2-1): GAGVSQSPRYKVTKRGQDVTLRCDPISSHATLYWYQQALGQGPEFLTYFNYEAQPDKSGLPSDRFSAERPEGSISTLTIQRTEQRDSAMYRCASSPGTTSYNEQFFGPGTRLTVL.

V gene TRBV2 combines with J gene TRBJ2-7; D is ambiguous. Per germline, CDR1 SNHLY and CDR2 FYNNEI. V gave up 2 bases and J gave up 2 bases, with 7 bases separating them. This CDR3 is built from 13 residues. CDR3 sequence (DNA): TGTGCCAGCAGTGAACAGGCCGCCTACGAGCAGTACTTC. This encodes CASSEQAAYEQYF. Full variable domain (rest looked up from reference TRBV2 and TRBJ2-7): EPEVTQTPSHQVTQMGQEVILRCVPISNHLYFYWYRQILGQKVEFLVSFYNNEISEKSEIFDDQFSVERPDGSNFTLKIRSTKLEDSAMYFCASSEQAAYEQYFGPGTRLTVT.

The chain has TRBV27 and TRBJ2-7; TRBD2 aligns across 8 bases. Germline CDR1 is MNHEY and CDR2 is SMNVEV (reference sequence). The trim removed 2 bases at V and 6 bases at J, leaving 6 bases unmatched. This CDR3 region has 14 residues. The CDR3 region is CASSLGAAGVEQYF. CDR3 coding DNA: TGTGCCAGCAGTTTAGGGGCAGCGGGAGTCGAGCAGTACTTC.

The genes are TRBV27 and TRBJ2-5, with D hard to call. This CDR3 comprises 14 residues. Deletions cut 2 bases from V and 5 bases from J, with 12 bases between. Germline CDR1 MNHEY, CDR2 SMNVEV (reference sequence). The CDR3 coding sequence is TGTGCCAGCAGTTTAAATCCTCTGGGGGAGACCCAGTACTTC. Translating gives CASSLNPLGETQYF.

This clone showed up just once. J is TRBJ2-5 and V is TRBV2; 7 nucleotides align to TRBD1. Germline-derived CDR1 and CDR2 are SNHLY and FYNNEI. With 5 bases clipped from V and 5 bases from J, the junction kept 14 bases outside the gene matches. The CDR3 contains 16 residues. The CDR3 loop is CASSRLRTGFQETQYF. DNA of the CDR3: TGTGCCAGCAGTCGCCTCAGGACAGGTTTTCAGGAGACCCAGTACTTC.

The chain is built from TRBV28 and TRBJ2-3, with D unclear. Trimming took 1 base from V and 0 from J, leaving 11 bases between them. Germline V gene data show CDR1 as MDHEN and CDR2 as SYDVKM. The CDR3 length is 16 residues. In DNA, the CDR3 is TGTGCCAGCAGTTTATCCTATGGCGGTAGCACAGATACGCAGTATTTT. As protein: CASSLSYGGSTDTQYF. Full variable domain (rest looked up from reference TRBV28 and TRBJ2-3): DVKVTQSSRYLVKRTGEKVFLECVQDMDHENMFWYRQDPGLGLRLIYFSYDVKMKEKGDIPEGYSVSREKKERFSLILESASTNQTSMYLCASSLSYGGSTDTQYFGPGTRLTVL.

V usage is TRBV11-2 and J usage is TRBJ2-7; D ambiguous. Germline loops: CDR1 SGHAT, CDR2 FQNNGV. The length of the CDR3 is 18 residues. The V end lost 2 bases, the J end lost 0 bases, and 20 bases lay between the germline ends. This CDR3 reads CASSLHFRLGDSSYEQYF. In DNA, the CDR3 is TGTGCCAGCAGCTTACATTTCCGATTGGGTGATAGCTCCTACGAGCAGTACTTC.

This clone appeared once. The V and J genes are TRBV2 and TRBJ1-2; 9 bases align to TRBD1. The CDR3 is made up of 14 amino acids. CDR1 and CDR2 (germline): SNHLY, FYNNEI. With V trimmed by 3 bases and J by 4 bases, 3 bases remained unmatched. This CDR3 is CASSETGGPYGYTF. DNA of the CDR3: TGTGCCAGCAGTGAGACAGGGGGACCCTATGGCTACACCTTC.

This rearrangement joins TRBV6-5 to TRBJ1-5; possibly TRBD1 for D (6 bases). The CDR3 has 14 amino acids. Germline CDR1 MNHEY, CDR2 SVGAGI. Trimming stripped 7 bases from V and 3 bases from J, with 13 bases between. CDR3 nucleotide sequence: TGTGCCAGCACCGACGGGACACCCAATCAGCCCCAGCATTTT. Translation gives CASTDGTPNQPQHF.

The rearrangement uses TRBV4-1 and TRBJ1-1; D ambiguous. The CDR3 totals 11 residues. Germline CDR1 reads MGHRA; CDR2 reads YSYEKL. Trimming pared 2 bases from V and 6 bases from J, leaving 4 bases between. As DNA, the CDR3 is TGCGCCAGCAGCCAAAACGCTGAAGCTTTCTTT. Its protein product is CASSQNAEAFF.

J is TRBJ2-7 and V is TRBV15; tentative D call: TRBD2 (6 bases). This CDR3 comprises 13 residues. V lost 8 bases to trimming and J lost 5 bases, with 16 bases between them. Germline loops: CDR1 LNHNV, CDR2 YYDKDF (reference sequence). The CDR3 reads CATGRREAHEQYF. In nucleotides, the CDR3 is TGTGCCACCGGCCGCAGGGAGGCCCACGAGCAGTACTTC.

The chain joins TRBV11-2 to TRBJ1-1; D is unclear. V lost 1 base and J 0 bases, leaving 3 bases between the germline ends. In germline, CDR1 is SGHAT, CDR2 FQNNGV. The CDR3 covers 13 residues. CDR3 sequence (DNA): TGTGCCAGCAGCTTAGGCGTGAACACTGAAGCTTTCTTT. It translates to CASSLGVNTEAFF.

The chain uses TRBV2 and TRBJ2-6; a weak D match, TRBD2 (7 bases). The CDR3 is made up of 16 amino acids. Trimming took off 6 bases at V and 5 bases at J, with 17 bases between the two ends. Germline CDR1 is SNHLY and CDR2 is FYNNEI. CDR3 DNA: TGTGCCAGCAGCGGGGGGCCCCAATCCCGGGCCAACGTCCTGACTTTC. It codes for CASSGGPQSRANVLTF.

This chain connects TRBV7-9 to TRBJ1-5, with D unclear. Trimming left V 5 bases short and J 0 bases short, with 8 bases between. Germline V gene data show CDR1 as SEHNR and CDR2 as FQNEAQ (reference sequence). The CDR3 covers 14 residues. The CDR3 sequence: CASSLTSSNQPQHF. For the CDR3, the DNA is TGTGCCAGCAGCCTGACCTCTAGCAATCAGCCCCAGCATTTT.

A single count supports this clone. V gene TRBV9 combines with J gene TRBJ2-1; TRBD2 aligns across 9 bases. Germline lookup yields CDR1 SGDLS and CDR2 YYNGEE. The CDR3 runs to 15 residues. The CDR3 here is CASGSPTSSYNEQFF. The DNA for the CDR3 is TGTGCTAGCGGGAGTCCTACTTCTTCCTACAATGAGCAGTTCTTC.

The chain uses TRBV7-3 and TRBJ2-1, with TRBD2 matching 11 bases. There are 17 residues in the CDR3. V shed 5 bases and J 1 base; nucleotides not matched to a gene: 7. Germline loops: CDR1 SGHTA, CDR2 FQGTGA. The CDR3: CASSPGTSGASYNEQFF. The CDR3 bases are TGTGCCAGCAGCCCAGGGACTAGCGGAGCATCCTACAATGAGCAGTTCTTC.

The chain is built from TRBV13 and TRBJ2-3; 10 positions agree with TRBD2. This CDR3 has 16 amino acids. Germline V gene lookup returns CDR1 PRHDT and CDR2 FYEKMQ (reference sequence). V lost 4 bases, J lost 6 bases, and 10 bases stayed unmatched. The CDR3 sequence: CASSSPLAGGEDTQYF. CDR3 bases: TGTGCCAGCAGCTCCCCTTTAGCGGGAGGCGAGGATACGCAGTATTTT. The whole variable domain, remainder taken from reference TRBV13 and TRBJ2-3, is AAGVIQSPRHLIKEKRETATLKCYPIPRHDTVYWYQQGPGQDPQFLISFYEKMQSDKGSIPDRFSAQQFSDYHSELNMSSLELGDSALYFCASSSPLAGGEDTQYFGPGTRLTVL.

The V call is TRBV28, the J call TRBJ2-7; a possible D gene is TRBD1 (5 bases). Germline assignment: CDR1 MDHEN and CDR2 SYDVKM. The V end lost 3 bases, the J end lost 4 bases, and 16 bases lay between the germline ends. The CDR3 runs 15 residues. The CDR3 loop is CASSLGRAAGYEQYF. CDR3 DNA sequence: TGTGCCAGCAGTTTGGGCAGGGCGGCCGGTTACGAGCAGTACTTC.

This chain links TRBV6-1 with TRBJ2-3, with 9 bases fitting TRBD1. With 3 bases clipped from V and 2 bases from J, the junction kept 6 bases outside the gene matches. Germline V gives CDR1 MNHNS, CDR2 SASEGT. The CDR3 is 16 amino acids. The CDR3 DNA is TGTGCCAGCAGTGATCTCGGGACAGGGCCCACAGATACGCAGTATTTT. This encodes CASSDLGTGPTDTQYF.

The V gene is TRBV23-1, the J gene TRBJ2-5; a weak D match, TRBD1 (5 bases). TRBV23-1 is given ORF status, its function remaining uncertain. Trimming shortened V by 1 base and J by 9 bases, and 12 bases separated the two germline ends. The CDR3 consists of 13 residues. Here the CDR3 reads CASSQFPGPSQYF. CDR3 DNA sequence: TGCGCCAGCAGTCAATTCCCAGGGCCCTCCCAGTACTTC.

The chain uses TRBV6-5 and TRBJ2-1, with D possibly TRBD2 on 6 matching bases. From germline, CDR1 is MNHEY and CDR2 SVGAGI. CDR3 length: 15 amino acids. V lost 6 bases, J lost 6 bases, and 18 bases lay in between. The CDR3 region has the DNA TGTGCCAGCAGCCGCGGGACCCCATACACCAATGAGCAGTTCTTC. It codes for CASSRGTPYTNEQFF.